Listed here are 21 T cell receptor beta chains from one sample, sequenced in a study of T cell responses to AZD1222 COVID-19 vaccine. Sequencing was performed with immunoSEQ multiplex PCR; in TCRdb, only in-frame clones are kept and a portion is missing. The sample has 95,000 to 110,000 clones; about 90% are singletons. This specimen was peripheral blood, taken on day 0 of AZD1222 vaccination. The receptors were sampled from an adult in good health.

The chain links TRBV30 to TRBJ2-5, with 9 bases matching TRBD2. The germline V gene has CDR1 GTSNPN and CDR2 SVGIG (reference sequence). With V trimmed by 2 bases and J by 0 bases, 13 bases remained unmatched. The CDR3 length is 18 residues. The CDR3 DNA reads TGTGCCTGGAGTCTCCGTCGCCTAGCGGGAACGTACCAAGAGACCCAGTACTTC. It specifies CAWSLRRLAGTYQETQYF.

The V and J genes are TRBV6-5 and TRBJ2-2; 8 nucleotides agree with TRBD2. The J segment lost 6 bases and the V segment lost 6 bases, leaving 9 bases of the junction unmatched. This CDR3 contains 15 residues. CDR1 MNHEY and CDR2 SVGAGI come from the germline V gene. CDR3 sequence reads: CASSPRGGGPGELFF. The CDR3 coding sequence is TGTGCCAGCAGCCCACGGGGGGGAGGTCCCGGGGAGCTGTTTTTT.

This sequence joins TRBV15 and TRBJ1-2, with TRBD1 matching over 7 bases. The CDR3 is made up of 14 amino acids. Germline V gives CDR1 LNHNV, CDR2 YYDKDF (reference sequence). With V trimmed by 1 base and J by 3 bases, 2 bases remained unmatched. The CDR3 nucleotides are TGTGCCACCAGCAGAGGGGGGACAGACTATGGCTACACCTTC. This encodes CATSRGGTDYGYTF.

This chain's CDR3 is CASSLENTEAFF. In DNA form, the CDR3 reads TGTGCCAGCAGTTTGGAGAACACTGAAGCTTTCTTT. The rearrangement links TRBV28 to TRBJ1-1; D gene uncertain. Germline V gene data show CDR1 as MDHEN and CDR2 as SYDVKM. Trimming cost V 3 bases and J 1 base, with 3 bases left between them. The CDR3 extends over 12 amino acids.

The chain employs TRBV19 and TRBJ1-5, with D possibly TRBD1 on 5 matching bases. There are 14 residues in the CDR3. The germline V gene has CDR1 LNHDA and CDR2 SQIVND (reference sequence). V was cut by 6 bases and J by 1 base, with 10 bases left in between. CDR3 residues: CASSLRDSNQPQHF. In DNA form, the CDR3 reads TGTGCCAGTAGCCTCCGGGACAGCAATCAGCCCCAGCATTTT.

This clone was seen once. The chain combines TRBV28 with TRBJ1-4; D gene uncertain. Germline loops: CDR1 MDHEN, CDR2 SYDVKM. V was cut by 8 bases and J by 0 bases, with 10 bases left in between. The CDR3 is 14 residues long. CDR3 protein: CASLPPATNEKLFF. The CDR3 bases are TGTGCCAGCCTCCCCCCTGCAACTAATGAAAAACTGTTTTTT.

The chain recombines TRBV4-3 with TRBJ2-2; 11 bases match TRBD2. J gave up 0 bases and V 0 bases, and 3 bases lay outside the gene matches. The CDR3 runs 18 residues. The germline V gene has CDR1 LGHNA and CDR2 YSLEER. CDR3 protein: CASSQETSGSSNTGELFF. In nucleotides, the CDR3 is TGCGCCAGCAGCCAAGAAACTAGCGGGAGCTCGAACACCGGGGAGCTGTTTTTT.

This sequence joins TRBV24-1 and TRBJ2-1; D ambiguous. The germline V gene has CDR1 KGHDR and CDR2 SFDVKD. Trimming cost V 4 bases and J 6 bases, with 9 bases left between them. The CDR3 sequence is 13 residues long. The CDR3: CATSDQDINEQFF. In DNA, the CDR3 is TGTGCCACCAGTGACCAGGATATCAATGAGCAGTTCTTC.

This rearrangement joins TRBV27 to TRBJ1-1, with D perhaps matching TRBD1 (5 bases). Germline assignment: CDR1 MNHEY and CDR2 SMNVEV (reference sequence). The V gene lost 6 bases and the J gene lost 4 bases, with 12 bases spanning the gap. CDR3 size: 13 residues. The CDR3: CASSLPGITEAFF. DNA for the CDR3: TGTGCCAGCAGCCTTCCAGGGATCACTGAAGCTTTCTTT.

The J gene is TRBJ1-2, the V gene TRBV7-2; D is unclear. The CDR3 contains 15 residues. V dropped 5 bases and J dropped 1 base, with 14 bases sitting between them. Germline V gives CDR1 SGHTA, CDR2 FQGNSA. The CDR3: CASSALQNVNYGYTF. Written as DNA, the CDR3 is TGTGCCAGCAGCGCATTACAGAACGTTAACTATGGCTACACCTTC. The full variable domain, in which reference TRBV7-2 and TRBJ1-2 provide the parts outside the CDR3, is GAGVSQSPSNKVTEKGKDVELRCDPISGHTALYWYRQSLGQGLEFLIYFQGNSAPDKSGLPSDRFSAERTGGSVSTLTIQRTQQEDSAVYLCASSALQNVNYGYTFGSGTRLTVV.

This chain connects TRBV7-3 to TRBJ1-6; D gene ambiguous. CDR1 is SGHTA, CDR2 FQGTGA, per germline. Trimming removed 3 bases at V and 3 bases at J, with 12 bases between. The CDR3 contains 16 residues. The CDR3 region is CASSLNSPDYNSPLHF. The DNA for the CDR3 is TGTGCCAGCAGCTTGAATAGCCCGGACTATAATTCACCCCTCCACTTT.

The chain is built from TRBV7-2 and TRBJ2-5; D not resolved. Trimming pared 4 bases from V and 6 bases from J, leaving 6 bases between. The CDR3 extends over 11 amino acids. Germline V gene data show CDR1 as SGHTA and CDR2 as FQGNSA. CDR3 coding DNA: TGTGCCAGCAGCTCCCTCCAGACCCAGTACTTC. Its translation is CASSSLQTQYF. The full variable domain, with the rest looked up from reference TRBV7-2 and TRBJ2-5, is GAGVSQSPSNKVTEKGKDVELRCDPISGHTALYWYRQSLGQGLEFLIYFQGNSAPDKSGLPSDRFSAERTGGSVSTLTIQRTQQEDSAVYLCASSSLQTQYFGPGTRLLVL.

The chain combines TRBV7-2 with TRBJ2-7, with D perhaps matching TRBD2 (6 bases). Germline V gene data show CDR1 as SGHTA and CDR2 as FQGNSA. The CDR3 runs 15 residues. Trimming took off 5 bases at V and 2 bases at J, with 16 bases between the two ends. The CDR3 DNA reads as TGTGCCAGCAGCCCCACCGGGACTGGGACCTACGAGCAGTACTTC. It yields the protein CASSPTGTGTYEQYF.

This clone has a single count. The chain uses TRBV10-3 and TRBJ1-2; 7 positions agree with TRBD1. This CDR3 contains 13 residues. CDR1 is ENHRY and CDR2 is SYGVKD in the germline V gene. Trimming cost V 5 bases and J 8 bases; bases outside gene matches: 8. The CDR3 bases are TGTGCCATCAGTAAAGGACAGGAAGGGGGCTACACCTTC. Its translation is CAISKGQEGGYTF.

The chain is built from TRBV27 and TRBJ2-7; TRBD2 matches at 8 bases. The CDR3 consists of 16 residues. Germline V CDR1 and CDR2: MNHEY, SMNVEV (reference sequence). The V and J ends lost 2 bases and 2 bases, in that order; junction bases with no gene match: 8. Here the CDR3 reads CASSLKPPGGAYEQYF. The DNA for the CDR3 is TGTGCCAGCAGTTTAAAGCCGCCGGGAGGGGCCTACGAGCAGTACTTC.

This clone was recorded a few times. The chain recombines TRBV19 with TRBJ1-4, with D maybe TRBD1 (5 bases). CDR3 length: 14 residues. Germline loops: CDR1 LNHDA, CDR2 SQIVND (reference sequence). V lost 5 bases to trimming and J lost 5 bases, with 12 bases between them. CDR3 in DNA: TGTGCCAGTAGTTCGGGACGAGGAAATGAAAAACTGTTTTTT. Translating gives CASSSGRGNEKLFF.

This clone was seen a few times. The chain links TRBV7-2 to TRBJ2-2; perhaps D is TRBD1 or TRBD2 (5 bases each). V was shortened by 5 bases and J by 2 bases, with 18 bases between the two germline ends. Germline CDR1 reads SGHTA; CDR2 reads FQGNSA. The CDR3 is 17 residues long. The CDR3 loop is CASSGRSGTSNTGELFF. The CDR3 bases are TGTGCCAGCAGCGGACGTTCCGGGACCAGCAACACCGGGGAGCTGTTTTTT.

The CDR3 region has the DNA TGTGCCAGCAGTTTAGCGCAGGGGAAAGAGCAGTACTTC. Translation gives CASSLAQGKEQYF. V usage is TRBV12-3 or TRBV12-4 and J usage is TRBJ2-7, with D tentatively TRBD1 (6 bases). This CDR3 has 13 amino acids. The V and J ends lost 0 bases and 7 bases respectively, with 10 bases between them.

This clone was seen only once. Here the CDR3 reads CASSVDLWGSSYNEQFF. For the CDR3, the DNA is TGTGCCAGCAGCGTAGATCTTTGGGGTTCCTCCTACAATGAGCAGTTCTTC. The V call is TRBV9, the J call TRBJ2-1; D ambiguous. Trimming removed 0 bases from V and 0 bases from J, with 13 bases in between. CDR1 and CDR2 (germline): SGDLS, YYNGEE. The CDR3 consists of 17 residues.

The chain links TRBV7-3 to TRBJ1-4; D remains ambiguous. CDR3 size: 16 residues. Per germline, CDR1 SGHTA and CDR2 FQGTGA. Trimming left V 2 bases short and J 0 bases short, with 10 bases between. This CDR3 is CASSLFNPATNEKLFF. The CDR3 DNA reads TGTGCCAGCAGCTTATTTAACCCTGCAACTAATGAAAAACTGTTTTTT. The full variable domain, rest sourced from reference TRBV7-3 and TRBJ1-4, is GAGVSQTPSNKVTEKGKYVELRCDPISGHTALYWYRQSLGQGPEFLIYFQGTGAADDSGLPNDRFFAVRPEGSVSTLKIQRTERGDSAVYLCASSLFNPATNEKLFFGSGTQLSVL.

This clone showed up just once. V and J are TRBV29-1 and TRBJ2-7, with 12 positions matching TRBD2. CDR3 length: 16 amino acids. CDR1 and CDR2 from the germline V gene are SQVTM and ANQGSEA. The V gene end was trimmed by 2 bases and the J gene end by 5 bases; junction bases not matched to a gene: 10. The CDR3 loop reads CSVEPGRTSGVHEQYF. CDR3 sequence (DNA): TGCAGCGTTGAACCCGGTAGGACTAGCGGGGTCCACGAGCAGTACTTC.